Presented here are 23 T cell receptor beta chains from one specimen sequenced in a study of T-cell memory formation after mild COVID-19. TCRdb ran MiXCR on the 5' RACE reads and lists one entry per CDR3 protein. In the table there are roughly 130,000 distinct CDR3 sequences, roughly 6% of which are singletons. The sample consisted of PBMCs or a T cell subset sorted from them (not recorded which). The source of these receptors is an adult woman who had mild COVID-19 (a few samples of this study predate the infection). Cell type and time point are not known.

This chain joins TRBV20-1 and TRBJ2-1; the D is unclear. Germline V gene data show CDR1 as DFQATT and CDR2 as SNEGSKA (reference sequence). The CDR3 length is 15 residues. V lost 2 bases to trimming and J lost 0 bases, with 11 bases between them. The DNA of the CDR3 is TGCAGTGCTAGATCCGCCTCGGGCTCCTACAATGAGCAGTTCTTC. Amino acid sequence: CSARSASGSYNEQFF.

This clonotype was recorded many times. CDR3 coding DNA: TGTGCCAGCAGCTTAGTAGGCTCTAGCAATCAGCCCCAGCATTTT. As protein: CASSLVGSSNQPQHF. The V and J genes are TRBV7-8 and TRBJ1-5; D is ambiguous. Trimming took off 1 base at V and 0 bases at J, with 7 bases between the two ends. Germline V lookup: CDR1 SGHVS, CDR2 FQNEAQ. This CDR3 spans 15 amino acids.

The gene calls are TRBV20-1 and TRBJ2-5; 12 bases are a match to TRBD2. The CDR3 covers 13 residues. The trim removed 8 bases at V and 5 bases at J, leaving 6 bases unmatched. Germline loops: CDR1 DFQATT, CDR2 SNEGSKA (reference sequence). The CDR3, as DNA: TGCAGTACTCAGACTAGCGGGGGTGAGACCCAGTACTTC. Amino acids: CSTQTSGGETQYF.

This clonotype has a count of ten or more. The CDR3 nucleotides read TGCAGTGCTAGAGATTTGCGGATCACAGATACGCAGTATTTT. This encodes CSARDLRITDTQYF. The chain is built from TRBV20-1 and TRBJ2-3; D not resolved. Germline loops: CDR1 DFQATT, CDR2 SNEGSKA (reference sequence). The CDR3 runs to 14 residues. Trimming shortened V by 0 bases and J by 2 bases, and 9 bases separated the two germline ends.

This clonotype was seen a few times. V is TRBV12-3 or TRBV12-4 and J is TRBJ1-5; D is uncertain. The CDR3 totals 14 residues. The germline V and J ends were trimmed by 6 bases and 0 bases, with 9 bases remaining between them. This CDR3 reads CASRPHNSNQPQHF. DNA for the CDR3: TGTGCCAGCAGACCTCATAATAGCAATCAGCCCCAGCATTTT.

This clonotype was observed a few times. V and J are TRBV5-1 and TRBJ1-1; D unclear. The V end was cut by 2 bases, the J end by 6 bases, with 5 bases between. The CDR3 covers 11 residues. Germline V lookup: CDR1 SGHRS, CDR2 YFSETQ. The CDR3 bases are TGCGCCAGCAGCTTTGGCGCTGAAGCTTTCTTT. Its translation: CASSFGAEAFF.

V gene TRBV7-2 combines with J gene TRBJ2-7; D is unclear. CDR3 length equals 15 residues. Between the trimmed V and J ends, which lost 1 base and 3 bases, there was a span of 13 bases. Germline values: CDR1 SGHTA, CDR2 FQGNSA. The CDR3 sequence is CASSLGGYTYYEQYF. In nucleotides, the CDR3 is TGTGCCAGCAGCTTAGGGGGTTACACCTACTACGAGCAGTACTTC. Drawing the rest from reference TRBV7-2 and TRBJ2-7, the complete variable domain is GAGVSQSPSNKVTEKGKDVELRCDPISGHTALYWYRQSLGQGLEFLIYFQGNSAPDKSGLPSDRFSAERTGGSVSTLTIQRTQQEDSAVYLCASSLGGYTYYEQYFGPGTRLTVT.

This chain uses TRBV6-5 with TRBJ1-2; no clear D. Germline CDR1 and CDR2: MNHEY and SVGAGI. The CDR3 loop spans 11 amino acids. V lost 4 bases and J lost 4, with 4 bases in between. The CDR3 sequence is CASSSGYGYTF. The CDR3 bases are TGTGCCAGCAGTTCCGGCTATGGCTACACCTTC.

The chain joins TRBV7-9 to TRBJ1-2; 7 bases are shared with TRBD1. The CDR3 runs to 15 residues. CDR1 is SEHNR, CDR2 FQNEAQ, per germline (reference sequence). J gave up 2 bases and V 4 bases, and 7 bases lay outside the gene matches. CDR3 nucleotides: TGTGCCAGCAGCTACCTTGACAGGGCCAACTATGGCTACACCTTC. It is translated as CASSYLDRANYGYTF.

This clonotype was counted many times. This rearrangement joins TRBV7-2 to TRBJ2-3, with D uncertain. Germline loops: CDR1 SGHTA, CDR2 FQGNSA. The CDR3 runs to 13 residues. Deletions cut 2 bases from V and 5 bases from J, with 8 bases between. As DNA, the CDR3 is TGTGCCAGCAGCTTATCCGGGTTAGATACGCAGTATTTT. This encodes CASSLSGLDTQYF.

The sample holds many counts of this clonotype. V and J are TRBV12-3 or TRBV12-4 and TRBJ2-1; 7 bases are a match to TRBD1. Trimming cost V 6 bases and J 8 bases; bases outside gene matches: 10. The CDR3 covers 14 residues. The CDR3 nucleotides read TGTGCCAGCAGGAGGGGTAACAGGGGCGATGAGCAGTTCTTC. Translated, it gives CASRRGNRGDEQFF.

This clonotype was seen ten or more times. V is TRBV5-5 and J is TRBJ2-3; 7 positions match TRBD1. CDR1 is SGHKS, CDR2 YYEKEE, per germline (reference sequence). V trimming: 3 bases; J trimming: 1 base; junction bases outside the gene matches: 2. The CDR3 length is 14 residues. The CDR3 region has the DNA TGTGCCAGCAGCTCCGGGACAGGCACAGATACGCAGTATTTT. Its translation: CASSSGTGTDTQYF.

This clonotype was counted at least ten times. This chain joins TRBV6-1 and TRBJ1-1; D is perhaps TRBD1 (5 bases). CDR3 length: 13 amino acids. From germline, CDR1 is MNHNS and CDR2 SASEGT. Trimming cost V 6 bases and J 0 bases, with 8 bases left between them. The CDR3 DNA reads TGTGCCAGCAGGTGGACAATGAACACTGAAGCTTTCTTT. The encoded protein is CASRWTMNTEAFF.

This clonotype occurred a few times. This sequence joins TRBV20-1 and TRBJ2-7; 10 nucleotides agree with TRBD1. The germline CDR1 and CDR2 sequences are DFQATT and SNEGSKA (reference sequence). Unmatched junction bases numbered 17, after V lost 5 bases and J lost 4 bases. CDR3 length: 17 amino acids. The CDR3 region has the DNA TGCAGTGCTCCAGGGGGGGGACAGGGGACCCCCGGGTACGAGCAGTACTTC. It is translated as CSAPGGGQGTPGYEQYF.

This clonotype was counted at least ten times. The CDR3 region is CASSPRTSGYNEQFF. The CDR3 DNA reads as TGTGCCAGCAGTCCCCGGACTAGCGGTTACAATGAGCAGTTCTTC. The V and J genes are TRBV27 and TRBJ2-1; 10 bases are a match to TRBD2. V dropped 5 bases and J dropped 4; count of bases not matched to a gene: 5. This CDR3 spans 15 amino acids. The germline gives CDR1 MNHEY, CDR2 SMNVEV (reference sequence).

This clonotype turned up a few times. CDR3 coding DNA: TGTGCCAGCAGCCCGGACAGGGGTAACTACGAGCAGTACTTC. Encoded protein: CASSPDRGNYEQYF. This chain joins TRBV7-2 and TRBJ2-7, with 9 positions matching TRBD1. With 5 bases clipped from V and 3 bases from J, the junction kept 5 bases outside the gene matches. CDR3 length: 14 residues. Germline V gives CDR1 SGHTA, CDR2 FQGNSA. Supplemented by reference TRBV7-2 and TRBJ2-7, the full variable domain reads GAGVSQSPSNKVTEKGKDVELRCDPISGHTALYWYRQSLGQGLEFLIYFQGNSAPDKSGLPSDRFSAERTGGSVSTLTIQRTQQEDSAVYLCASSPDRGNYEQYFGPGTRLTVT.

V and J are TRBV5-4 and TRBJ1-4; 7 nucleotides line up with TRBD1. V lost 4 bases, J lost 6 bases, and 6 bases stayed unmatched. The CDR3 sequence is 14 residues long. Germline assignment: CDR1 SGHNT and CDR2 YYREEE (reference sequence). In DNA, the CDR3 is TGTGCCAGCAGCCAGGACAGGTGGGATGAAAAACTGTTTTTT. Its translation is CASSQDRWDEKLFF.

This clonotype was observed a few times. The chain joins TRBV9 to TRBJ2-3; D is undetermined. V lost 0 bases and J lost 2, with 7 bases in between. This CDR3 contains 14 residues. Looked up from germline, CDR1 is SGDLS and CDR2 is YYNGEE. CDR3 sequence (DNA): TGTGCCAGCAGCGTAGGTAGCCACACAGATACGCAGTATTTT. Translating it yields CASSVGSHTDTQYF.

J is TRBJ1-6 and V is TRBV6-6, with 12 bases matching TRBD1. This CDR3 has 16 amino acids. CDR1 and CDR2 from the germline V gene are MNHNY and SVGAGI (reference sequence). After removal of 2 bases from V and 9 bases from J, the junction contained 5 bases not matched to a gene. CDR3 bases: TGTGCCAGCAGTTACGGGGGACAGGGGGCGCCTTCACCCCTCCACTTT. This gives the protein CASSYGGQGAPSPLHF.

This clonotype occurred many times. CDR3 loop: CASSPGTADQPQHF. In DNA form, the CDR3 reads TGCGCCAGCAGCCCGGGGACTGCCGATCAGCCCCAGCATTTT. The chain recombines TRBV5-1 with TRBJ1-5, with D perhaps matching TRBD1 (5 bases). This CDR3 region has 14 residues. Per the germline V gene, CDR1 is SGHRS and CDR2 is YFSETQ. The V end was cut by 4 bases, the J end by 5 bases, with 13 bases between.

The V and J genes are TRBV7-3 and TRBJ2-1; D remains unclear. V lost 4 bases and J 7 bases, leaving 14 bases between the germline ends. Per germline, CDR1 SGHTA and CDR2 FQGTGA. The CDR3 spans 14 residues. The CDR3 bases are TGTGCCAGCAGCTCCCCCCCCGTGGGAAATGAGCAGTTCTTC. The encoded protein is CASSSPPVGNEQFF.

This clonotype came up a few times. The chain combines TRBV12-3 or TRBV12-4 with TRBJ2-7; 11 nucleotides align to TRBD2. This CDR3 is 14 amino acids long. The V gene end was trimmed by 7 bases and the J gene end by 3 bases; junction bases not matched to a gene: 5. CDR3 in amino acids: CASMPGLAVYEQYF. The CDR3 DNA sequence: TGTGCCAGCATGCCGGGACTAGCGGTCTACGAGCAGTACTTC.

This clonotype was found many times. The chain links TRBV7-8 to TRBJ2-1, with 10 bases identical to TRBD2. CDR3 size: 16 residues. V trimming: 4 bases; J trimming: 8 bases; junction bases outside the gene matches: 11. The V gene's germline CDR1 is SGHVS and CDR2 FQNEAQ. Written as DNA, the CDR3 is TGTGCCAGCAGCTCGCGTAGAGGACTAGCGGCACATGAGCAGTTCTTC. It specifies CASSSRRGLAAHEQFF.